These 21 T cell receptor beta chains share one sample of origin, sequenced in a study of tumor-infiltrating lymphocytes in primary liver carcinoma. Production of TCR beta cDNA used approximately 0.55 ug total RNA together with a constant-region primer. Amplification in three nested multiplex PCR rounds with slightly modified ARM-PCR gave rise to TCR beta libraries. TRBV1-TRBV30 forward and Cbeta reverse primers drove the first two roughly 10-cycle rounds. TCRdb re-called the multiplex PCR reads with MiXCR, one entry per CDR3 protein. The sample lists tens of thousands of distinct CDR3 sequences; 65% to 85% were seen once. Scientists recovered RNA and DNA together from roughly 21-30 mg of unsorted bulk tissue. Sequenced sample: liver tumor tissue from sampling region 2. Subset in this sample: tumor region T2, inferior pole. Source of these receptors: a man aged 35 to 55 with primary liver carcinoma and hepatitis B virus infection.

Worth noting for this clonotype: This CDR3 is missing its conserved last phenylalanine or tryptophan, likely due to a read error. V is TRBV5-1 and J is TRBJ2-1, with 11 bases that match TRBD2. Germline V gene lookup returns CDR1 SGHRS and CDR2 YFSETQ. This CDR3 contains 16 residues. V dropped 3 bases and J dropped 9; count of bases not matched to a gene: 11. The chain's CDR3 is CASSSFSGGGYCEQFI. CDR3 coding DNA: TGCGCCAGCAGCTCCTTTAGCGGGGGGGGATACTGTGAGCAGTTCATC.

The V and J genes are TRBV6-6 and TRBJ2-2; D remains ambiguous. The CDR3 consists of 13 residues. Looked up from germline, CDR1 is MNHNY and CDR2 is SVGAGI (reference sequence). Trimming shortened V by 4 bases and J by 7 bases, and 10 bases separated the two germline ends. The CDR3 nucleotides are TGTGCCAGCAGTTTCTCCACAATCGGGGAGCTGTTTTTT. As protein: CASSFSTIGELFF.

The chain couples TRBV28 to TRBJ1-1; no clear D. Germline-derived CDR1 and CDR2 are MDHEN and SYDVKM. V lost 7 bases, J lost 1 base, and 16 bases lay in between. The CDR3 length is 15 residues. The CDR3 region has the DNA TGTGCCAGCATTATTGGACGGTTTCGGAACACTGAAGCTTTCTTT. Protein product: CASIIGRFRNTEAFF.

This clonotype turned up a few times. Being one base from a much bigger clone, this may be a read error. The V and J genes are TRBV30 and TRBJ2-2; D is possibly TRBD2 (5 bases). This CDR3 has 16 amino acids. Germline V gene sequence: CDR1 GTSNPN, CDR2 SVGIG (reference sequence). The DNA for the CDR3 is TGTGCCTGGAGCCCCGCAGCCGGGCGATTTTCCGGGGAGCTGGTTTTT. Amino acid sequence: CAWSPAAGRFSGELVF.

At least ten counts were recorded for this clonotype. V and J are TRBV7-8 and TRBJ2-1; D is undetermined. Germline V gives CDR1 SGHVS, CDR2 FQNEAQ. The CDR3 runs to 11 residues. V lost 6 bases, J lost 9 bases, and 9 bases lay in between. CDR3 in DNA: TGTGCCAGCAGTGTTAGCTTTGAGCAGTTCTTC. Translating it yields CASSVSFEQFF.

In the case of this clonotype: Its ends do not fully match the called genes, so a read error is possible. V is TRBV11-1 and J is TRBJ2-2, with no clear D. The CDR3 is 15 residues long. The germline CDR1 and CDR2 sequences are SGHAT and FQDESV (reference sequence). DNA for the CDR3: TGTGTCAGCAGCAATACAGTACCTTTCTCCGGGGAGCTGTTTTTT. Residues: CVSSNTVPFSGELFF.

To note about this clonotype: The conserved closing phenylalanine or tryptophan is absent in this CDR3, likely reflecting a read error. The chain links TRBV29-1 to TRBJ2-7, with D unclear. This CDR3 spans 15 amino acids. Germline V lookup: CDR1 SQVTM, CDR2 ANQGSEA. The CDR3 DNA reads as TGCAGCGTTGCCGGACCTGACAAGAATCTCTACGAACAGTACCTC. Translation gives CSVAGPDKNLYEQYL.

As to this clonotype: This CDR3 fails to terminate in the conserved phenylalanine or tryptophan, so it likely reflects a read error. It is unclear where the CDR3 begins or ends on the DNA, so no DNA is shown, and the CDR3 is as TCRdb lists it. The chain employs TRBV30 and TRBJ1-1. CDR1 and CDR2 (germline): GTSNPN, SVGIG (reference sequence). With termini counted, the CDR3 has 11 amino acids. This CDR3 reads CAWSPTYEPFL.

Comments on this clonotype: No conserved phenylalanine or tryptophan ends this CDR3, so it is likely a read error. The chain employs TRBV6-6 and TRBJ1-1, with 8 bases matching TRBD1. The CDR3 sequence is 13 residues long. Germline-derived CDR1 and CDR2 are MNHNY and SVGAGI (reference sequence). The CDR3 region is CASSTGGTTEAFS. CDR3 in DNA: TGTGCAAGTAGCACAGGGGGGACTACTGAAGCTTTCTCT.

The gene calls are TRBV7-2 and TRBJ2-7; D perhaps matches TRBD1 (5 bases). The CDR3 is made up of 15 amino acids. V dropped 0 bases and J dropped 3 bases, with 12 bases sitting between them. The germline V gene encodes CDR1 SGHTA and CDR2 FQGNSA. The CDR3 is CASSLAQGAGYEQYF. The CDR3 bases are TGTGCCAGCAGCTTAGCCCAGGGTGCTGGCTACGAGCAGTACTTC. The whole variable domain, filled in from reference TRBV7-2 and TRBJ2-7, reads GAGVSQSPSNKVTEKGKDVELRCDPISGHTALYWYRQSLGQGLEFLIYFQGNSAPDKSGLPSDRFSAERTGGSVSTLTIQRTQQEDSAVYLCASSLAQGAGYEQYFGPGTRLTVT.

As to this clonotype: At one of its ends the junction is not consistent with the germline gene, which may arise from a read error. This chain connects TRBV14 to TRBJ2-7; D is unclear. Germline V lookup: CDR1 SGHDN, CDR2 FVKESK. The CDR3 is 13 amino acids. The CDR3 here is CANSQDQEREQYF. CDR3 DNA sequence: TGTGCCAACAGCCAGGATCAGGAACGGGAGCAGTACTTC. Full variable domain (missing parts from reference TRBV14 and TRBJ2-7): EAGVTQFPSHSVIEKGQTVTLRCDPISGHDNLYWYRRVMGKEIKFLLHFVKESKQDESGMPNNRFLAERTGGTYSTLKVQPAELEDSGVYFCANSQDQEREQYFGPGTRLTVT.

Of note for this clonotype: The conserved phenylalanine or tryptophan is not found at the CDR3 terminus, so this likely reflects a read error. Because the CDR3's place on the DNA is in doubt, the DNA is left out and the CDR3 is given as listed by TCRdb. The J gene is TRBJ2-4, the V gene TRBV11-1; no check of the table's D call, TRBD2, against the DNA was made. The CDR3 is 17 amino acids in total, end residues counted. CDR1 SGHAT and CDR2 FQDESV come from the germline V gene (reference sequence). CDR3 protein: CASSFPGTNGTKNIQYL.

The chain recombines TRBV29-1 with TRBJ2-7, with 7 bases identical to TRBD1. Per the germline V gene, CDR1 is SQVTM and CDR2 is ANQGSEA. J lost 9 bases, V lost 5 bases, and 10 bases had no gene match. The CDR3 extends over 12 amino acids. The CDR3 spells CSVSRQGEVQYF. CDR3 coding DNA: TGCAGCGTTTCTAGACAGGGAGAAGTGCAGTACTTC.

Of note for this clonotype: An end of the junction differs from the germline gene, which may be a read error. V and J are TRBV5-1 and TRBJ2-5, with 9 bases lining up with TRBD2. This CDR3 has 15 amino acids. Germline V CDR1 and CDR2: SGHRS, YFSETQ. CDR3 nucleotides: TGCGCCAACAGCTTAGGTAGCGGGGGTCAAGGGACCCAGTACTTC. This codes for CANSLGSGGQGTQYF.

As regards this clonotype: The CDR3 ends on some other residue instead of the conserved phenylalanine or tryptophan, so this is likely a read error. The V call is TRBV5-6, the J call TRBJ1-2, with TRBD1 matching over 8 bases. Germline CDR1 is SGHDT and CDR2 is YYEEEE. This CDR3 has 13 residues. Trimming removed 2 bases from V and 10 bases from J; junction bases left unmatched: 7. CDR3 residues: CASSLGQGRVYTI. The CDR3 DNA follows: TGTGCCAGCAGCTTAGGACAGGGTCGGGTCTACACCATC.

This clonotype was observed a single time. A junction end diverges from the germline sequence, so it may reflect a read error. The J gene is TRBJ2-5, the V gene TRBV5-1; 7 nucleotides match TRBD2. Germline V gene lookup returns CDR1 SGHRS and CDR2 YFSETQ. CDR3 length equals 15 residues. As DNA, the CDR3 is TGCGCCAACAGCTTGGTGGGGACTACCGAGGAGACCCAGTACTTC. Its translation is CANSLVGTTEETQYF. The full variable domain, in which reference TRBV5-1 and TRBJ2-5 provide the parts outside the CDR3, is KAGVTQTPRYLIKTRGQQVTLSCSPISGHRSVSWYQQTPGQGLQFLFEYFSETQRNKGNFPGRFSGRQFSNSRSEMNVSTLELGDSALYLCANSLVGTTEETQYFGPGTRLLVL.

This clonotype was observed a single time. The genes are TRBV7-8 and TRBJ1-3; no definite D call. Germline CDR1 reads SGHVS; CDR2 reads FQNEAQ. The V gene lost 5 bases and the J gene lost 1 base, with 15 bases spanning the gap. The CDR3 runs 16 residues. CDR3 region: CASSHPYLQSGNTIYF. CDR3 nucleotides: TGTGCCAGCAGCCACCCATATCTCCAGTCTGGAAACACCATATATTTT.

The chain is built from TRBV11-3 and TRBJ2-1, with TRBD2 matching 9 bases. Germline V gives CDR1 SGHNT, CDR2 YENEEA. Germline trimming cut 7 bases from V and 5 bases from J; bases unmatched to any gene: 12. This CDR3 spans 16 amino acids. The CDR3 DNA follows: TGTGCCAGCATCCTAGATAGCGGGAGTGGGCACAATGAGCAGTTCTTC. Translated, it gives CASILDSGSGHNEQFF.

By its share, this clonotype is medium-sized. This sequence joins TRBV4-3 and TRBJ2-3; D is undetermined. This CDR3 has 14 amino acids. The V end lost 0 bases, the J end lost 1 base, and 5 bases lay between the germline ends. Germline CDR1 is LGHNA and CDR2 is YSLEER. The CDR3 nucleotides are TGCGCCAGCAGCCAAGATCACGGCACAGATACGCAGTATTTT. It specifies CASSQDHGTDTQYF.

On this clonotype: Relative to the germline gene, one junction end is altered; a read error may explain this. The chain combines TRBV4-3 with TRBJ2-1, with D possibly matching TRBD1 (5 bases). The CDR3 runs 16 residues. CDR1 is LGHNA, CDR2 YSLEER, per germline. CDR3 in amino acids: CASIQFPSPADNEQIF. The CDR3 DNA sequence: TGCGCCAGCATCCAATTCCCCTCCCCGGCGGACAATGAGCAGATCTTC.

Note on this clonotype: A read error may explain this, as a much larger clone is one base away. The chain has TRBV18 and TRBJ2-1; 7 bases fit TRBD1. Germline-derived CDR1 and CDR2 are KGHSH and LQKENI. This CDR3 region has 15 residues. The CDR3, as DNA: TGTGCCAACTCACCACAGGGGCCCCCCTACAATGAGCAGTTCTTC. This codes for CANSPQGPPYNEQFF.